There are a few counts of the clone carrying this TCR beta chain. The antigen remains undetermined. J gave up 8 bases and V 4 bases, and 7 bases lay outside the gene matches. The length of the CDR3 is 14 residues. The V gene's germline CDR1 is SGHNT and CDR2 YYREEE (reference sequence). The sample belongs to a study of cytomegalovirus exposure and HLA in healthy donors. The PCR had 60 Vbeta and 13 Jbeta primers. Per the original methods: As a later analysis found, there were roughly 80 million unique TCR beta chains, of which approximately 10 million were shared. Some clones are missing from TCRdb's copy, which holds only in-frame ones; the method was immunoSEQ multiplex PCR. V, J and clone size reflect that table, while D and trimming were determined from the DNA. The sample has about 80,000 clones, about 80% seen once. Study-level points and caveats: Previously analyzed data showed that most TCR beta V segments were productive at a frequency of about 87% or about 30%. Most TCRs appeared rarely, but some public TCRs recurred in many donors. For presence/absence analyses, sequencing depth was assumed to be roughly uniform across donors.

The chain links TRBV5-4 to TRBJ1-4; TRBD1 agrees at 8 bases. This sequence was found in a woman aged 45 to 65 in good health and CMV-seropositive. Sequenced: PBMCs. The CDR3 spells CASSQQGAEEKLFF. For the CDR3, the DNA is TGTGCCAGCAGCCAGCAGGGGGCTGAAGAAAAACTGTTTTTT.